The next 25 T cell receptor beta chains were all read from a single sample in a study of control samples from healthy donors and cancer patients. Using immunoSEQ multiplex PCR, the repertoire was profiled, and TCRdb retains in-frame clones only, with some absent. The sample shows approximately 100,000 clones, roughly 82% of them seen only once. Sequenced material: blood. These receptors were collected from a man in his fifties or sixties in good health.

The sample holds a few counts of this clone. The rearrangement joins TRBV29-1 to TRBJ2-7; no clear D gene. CDR3 length equals 13 residues. Germline CDR1 is SQVTM and CDR2 is ANQGSEA. V lost 1 base, J lost 5 bases, and 12 bases lay in between. CDR3 nucleotide sequence: TGCAGCGTTGAAGGATTGGACGAGAACGAGCAGTACTTC. Translation: CSVEGLDENEQYF.

This clone was seen just once. The chain employs TRBV5-1 and TRBJ2-7, with TRBD2 as a possible D gene (5 bases). Trimming shortened V by 3 bases and J by 3 bases, and 13 bases separated the two germline ends. The CDR3 spans 14 residues. The V gene's germline CDR1 is SGHRS and CDR2 YFSETQ. CDR3 in DNA: TGCGCCAGCAGCTATGGCGACGGGAACTACGAGCAGTACTTC. Its translation is CASSYGDGNYEQYF.

V and J are TRBV9 and TRBJ2-5; D is perhaps TRBD1 or TRBD2 (5 bases each). The CDR3 length is 15 residues. V was cut by 0 bases and J by 4 bases, with 13 bases left in between. Germline V CDR1 and CDR2: SGDLS, YYNGEE. The CDR3 sequence is CASSVDEGSTETQYF. CDR3 nucleotide sequence: TGTGCCAGCAGCGTAGATGAGGGGAGTACAGAGACCCAGTACTTC.

This chain uses TRBV11-2 with TRBJ2-5; D may be TRBD1 (5 bases). CDR3 length equals 15 residues. Trimming removed 5 bases at V and 4 bases at J, with 17 bases between. Per the germline V gene, CDR1 is SGHAT and CDR2 is FQNNGV. The CDR3 DNA sequence: TGTGCCAGCAGCCCCCTTAATGGGGCAGGAGAGACCCAGTACTTC. Encoded protein: CASSPLNGAGETQYF.

This clone occurred once. The V gene is TRBV6-5, the J gene TRBJ1-1; TRBD1 agrees at 7 bases. CDR3 size: 15 residues. Germline V gene sequence: CDR1 MNHEY, CDR2 SVGAGI. V lost 8 bases and J lost 1; bases outside the gene matches: 10. CDR3 in DNA: TGTGCCAGCCACGGACAGGTGGCAAAGAACACTGAAGCTTTCTTT. Translation gives CASHGQVAKNTEAFF.

This chain uses TRBV3-1 (or the pseudogene TRBV3-2) with TRBJ1-4; TRBD1 matches at 7 bases. This CDR3 region has 14 residues. V was pared by 2 bases and J by 8 bases, with 5 bases of the junction left unmatched. Germline lookup yields CDR1 LGHDT and CDR2 YNNKEL (reference sequence). The CDR3 nucleotides read TGTGCCAGCAGCCAAACAGGGGAAAGGGAAAAACTGTTTTTT. Its translation is CASSQTGEREKLFF.

The chain joins TRBV10-3 to TRBJ2-2; no clear D gene. V lost 10 bases, J lost 4 bases, and 19 bases lay in between. CDR1 ENHRY and CDR2 SYGVKD come from the germline V gene. This CDR3 has 15 residues. The CDR3 spells CATAEINSLTGELFF. The CDR3 nucleotides read TGTGCCACCGCCGAGATTAACAGCCTCACCGGGGAGCTGTTTTTT.

By its share, this clone is medium-sized (0.01 to 0.1%). The chain links TRBV28 to TRBJ2-7, with D perhaps given as TRBD1 or TRBD2 (6 bases each). The CDR3 is made up of 15 amino acids. Per germline, CDR1 MDHEN and CDR2 SYDVKM. Trimming removed 3 bases at V and 4 bases at J, with 16 bases between. The CDR3 nucleotides read TGTGCCAGCAGTTTGGGGGGCCCGATCCCATACGAGCAGTACTTC. This encodes CASSLGGPIPYEQYF.

This rearrangement joins TRBV19 to TRBJ1-2; a possible D gene is TRBD1 (6 bases). V shed 10 bases and J shed 4 bases, with 16 bases lying between them. The CDR3 has 13 residues. The germline V gene encodes CDR1 LNHDA and CDR2 SQIVND (reference sequence). CDR3 residues: CATTQGSAYGYTF. The CDR3 DNA follows: TGTGCCACCACACAGGGTTCGGCCTATGGCTACACCTTC.

V and J are TRBV15 and TRBJ1-4; D not certain. The V end was cut by 3 bases, the J end by 5 bases, with 4 bases between. Per germline, CDR1 LNHNV and CDR2 YYDKDF (reference sequence). The CDR3 runs to 12 residues. The CDR3 loop is CATSRRNEKLFF. The CDR3 DNA reads TGTGCCACCAGCAGGCGCAATGAAAAACTGTTTTTT.

The rearrangement joins TRBV23-1 to TRBJ2-5; D could derive from TRBD1 or TRBD2 (5 bases each). TRBV23-1 is an ORF; its function is uncertain. Deletions cut 3 bases from V and 6 bases from J, with 20 bases between. The CDR3 consists of 16 residues. CDR3 loop: CASSHRAGWAVKTQYF. CDR3 in DNA: TGCGCCAGCAGTCACAGGGCGGGCTGGGCCGTCAAGACCCAGTACTTC.

The chain carries TRBV7-8 and TRBJ2-2; no definite D call. Germline V gene sequence: CDR1 SGHVS, CDR2 FQNEAQ. Trimming removed 1 base at V and 7 bases at J, with 7 bases between. The CDR3 has 13 amino acids. DNA of the CDR3: TGTGCCAGCAGCTTAGGACGGCGCGGGGAGCTGTTTTTT. Protein: CASSLGRRGELFF.

J is TRBJ2-2 and V is TRBV7-2; 9 positions agree with TRBD1. After removal of 4 bases from V and 7 bases from J, the junction contained 7 bases not matched to a gene. Germline V gene lookup returns CDR1 SGHTA and CDR2 FQGNSA. The CDR3 length is 15 residues. The CDR3 sequence: CASSSGTGHGGELFF. The CDR3 DNA reads TGTGCCAGCAGCTCTGGGACAGGGCATGGCGGGGAGCTGTTTTTT.

This sequence joins TRBV5-6 and TRBJ2-5; D gene uncertain. Germline CDR1 and CDR2: SGHDT and YYEEEE. The germline V and J ends were trimmed by 0 bases and 6 bases, with 18 bases remaining between them. The CDR3 length is 16 residues. CDR3 coding DNA: TGTGCCAGCAGCTTGGCCGGCTTTGGTGTCCTACAGACCCAGTACTTC. Protein: CASSLAGFGVLQTQYF.

The chain combines TRBV19 with TRBJ1-1; tentative D call: TRBD1 (6 bases). The length of the CDR3 is 16 residues. Germline V gene data show CDR1 as LNHDA and CDR2 as SQIVND (reference sequence). The V gene lost 3 bases and the J gene lost 1 base, with 15 bases spanning the gap. The CDR3 is CASSIPQGKGNTEAFF. The CDR3 coding sequence is TGTGCCAGTAGTATTCCACAGGGTAAGGGGAACACTGAAGCTTTCTTT. Together with reference TRBV19 and TRBJ1-1, the CDR3 gives the full variable domain: DGGITQSPKYLFRKEGQNVTLSCEQNLNHDAMYWYRQDPGQGLRLIYYSQIVNDFQKGDIAEGYSVSREKKESFPLTVTSAQKNPTAFYLCASSIPQGKGNTEAFFGQGTRLTVV.

V and J are TRBV30 and TRBJ2-3; no reliable D call. Trimming took 2 bases from V and 4 from J, leaving 10 bases between them. CDR1 and CDR2 (germline): GTSNPN, SVGIG (reference sequence). This CDR3 contains 13 residues. The CDR3 region has the DNA TGTGCCTGGAGTACCTCTAGGGCAGATACGCAGTATTTT. It yields the protein CAWSTSRADTQYF. Full variable domain (missing parts from reference TRBV30 and TRBJ2-3): SQTIHQWPATLVQPVGSPLSLECTVEGTSNPNLYWYRQAAGRGLQLLFYSVGIGQISSEVPQNLSASRPQDRQFILSSKKLLLSDSGFYLCAWSTSRADTQYFGPGTRLTVL.

Concerning this clone: The same CDR3 is also encoded by other DNA sequences in this sample. The chain carries TRBV19 and TRBJ1-5; a possible D gene is TRBD1 (6 bases). The CDR3 length is 14 residues. Germline assignment: CDR1 LNHDA and CDR2 SQIVND (reference sequence). Trimming left V 1 base short and J 3 bases short, with 7 bases between. In DNA form, the CDR3 reads TGTGCCAGTAGTATAGGGACAGCCAATCAGCCCCAGCATTTT. Translated, it gives CASSIGTANQPQHF.

The chain has TRBV6-5 and TRBJ1-2; D unresolved. Trimming removed 4 bases at V and 3 bases at J, with 12 bases between. Germline CDR1 reads MNHEY; CDR2 reads SVGAGI. The CDR3 is 14 amino acids. CDR3 region: CASSFREWDYGYTF. The CDR3 DNA reads as TGTGCCAGCAGTTTTCGGGAATGGGACTATGGCTACACCTTC.

Points on this clone: The same CDR3 can be traced to other DNA sequences in this sample. This chain joins TRBV24-1 and TRBJ2-2; D unresolved. CDR3 length: 15 residues. V dropped 3 bases and J dropped 7 bases, with 14 bases sitting between them. Germline loops: CDR1 KGHDR, CDR2 SFDVKD. CDR3 sequence (DNA): TGTGCCACCAGTGATCGGAAGAGCCCAATCGGGGAGCTGTTTTTT. Encoded protein: CATSDRKSPIGELFF.

The chain uses TRBV6-4 and TRBJ2-1; 9 nucleotides line up with TRBD2. The CDR3 is 15 residues long. Germline lookup yields CDR1 MRHNA and CDR2 SNTAGT. With V trimmed by 0 bases and J by 7 bases, 4 bases remained unmatched. In DNA form, the CDR3 reads TGTGCCAGCAGTGACTCTAGCGGGGGCGGGAATGAGCAGTTCTTC. Residues: CASSDSSGGGNEQFF.

J is TRBJ2-1 and V is TRBV7-8; 7 positions agree with TRBD2. The CDR3 has 15 amino acids. The germline V gene has CDR1 SGHVS and CDR2 FQNEAQ. V gave up 1 base and J gave up 5 bases; unmatched junction bases: 5. The CDR3 nucleotides read TGTGCCAGCAGCTTAGGCGGCGGGAGAAACAATGAGCAGTTCTTC. This encodes CASSLGGGRNNEQFF.

This clone was counted once. The chain couples TRBV5-4 to TRBJ2-1; D may be TRBD2 (6 bases). Germline V lookup: CDR1 SGHNT, CDR2 YYREEE (reference sequence). The CDR3 has 12 residues. Trimming stripped 8 bases from V and 7 bases from J, with 13 bases between. The CDR3 nucleotides read TGTGCCAGTTCACCGGGGAGGAATGAGCAGTTCTTC. Protein product: CASSPGRNEQFF.

This clone was counted between two and nine times. The chain has TRBV5-1 and TRBJ2-1, with TRBD2 matching over 12 bases. V lost 0 bases and J lost 9; bases outside the gene matches: 10. The germline V gene has CDR1 SGHRS and CDR2 YFSETQ. There are 17 residues in the CDR3. CDR3 coding DNA: TGCGCCAGCAGCTTGGGACCTAGCGGGGGGGCGGTAGGTGAGCAGTTCTTC. Residues: CASSLGPSGGAVGEQFF.

The rearrangement joins TRBV3-1 (or the pseudogene TRBV3-2) to TRBJ1-1; perhaps TRBD1 as D (6 bases). V was cut by 0 bases and J by 4 bases, with 21 bases left in between. Germline lookup yields CDR1 LGHDT and CDR2 YNNKEL (reference sequence). The CDR3 consists of 18 residues. In nucleotides, the CDR3 is TGTGCCAGCAGCCAAGATGTAAAGTTCGGCAGGGGATCCACTGAAGCTTTCTTT. Its translation is CASSQDVKFGRGSTEAFF.

This chain connects TRBV6-4 to TRBJ2-3, with TRBD2 matching over 9 bases. From germline, CDR1 is MRHNA and CDR2 SNTAGT. The CDR3 is 14 amino acids. The trim removed 5 bases at V and 3 bases at J, leaving 3 bases unmatched. The CDR3, as DNA: TGTGCCAGCAGTCCGCGGGAGGGGACAGATACGCAGTATTTT. Translated, it gives CASSPREGTDTQYF.